This T cell receptor beta chain derives from a study of cytomegalovirus exposure and HLA in healthy donors. At the level of the study: An early data release held some 85 million unique TCRs from HLA-typed donors. Study-wide findings and caveats: An analysis done earlier found most TCR beta V segments productive about 87% or about 30% of the time. Relative to equally common others, HLA-associated TCR beta chains showed greater clonal expansion in a later analysis. In a later analysis, TCR beta V- and J-gene trimming showed a link to a missense DCLRE1C variant.

The PCR used 60 Vbeta and 13 Jbeta primers. The repertoire was sequenced with immunoSEQ multiplex PCR; TCRdb's copy has only in-frame clones and lacks some. The repertoire includes approximately 190,000 clones, 82% of them detected once, and 5.5% to 7% sits in the top ten. V lost 1 base, J lost 0 bases, and 11 bases lay in between. Per germline, CDR1 SGHDT and CDR2 YYEEEE. The CDR3 contains 15 residues. Concerning this clone: The antigen is unknown.

This TCR derives from a woman between 45 and 65 years old in good health and CMV-seropositive. The rearrangement links TRBV5-6 to TRBJ2-7; tentative D call: TRBD2 (6 bases). The sample comprised PBMCs. The chain's CDR3 is CASSLIAASSYEQYF. CDR3 coding DNA: TGTGCCAGCAGCTTGATAGCGGCAAGCTCCTACGAGCAGTACTTC.